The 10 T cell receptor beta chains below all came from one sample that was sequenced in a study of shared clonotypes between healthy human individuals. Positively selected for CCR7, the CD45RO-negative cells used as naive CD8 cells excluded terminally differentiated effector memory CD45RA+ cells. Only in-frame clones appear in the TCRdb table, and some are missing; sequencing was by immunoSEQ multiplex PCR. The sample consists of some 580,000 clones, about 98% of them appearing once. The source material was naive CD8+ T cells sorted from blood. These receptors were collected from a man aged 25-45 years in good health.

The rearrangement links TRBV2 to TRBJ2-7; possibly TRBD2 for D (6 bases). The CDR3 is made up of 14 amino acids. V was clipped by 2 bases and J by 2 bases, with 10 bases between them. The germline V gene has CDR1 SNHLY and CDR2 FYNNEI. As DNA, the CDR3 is TGTGCCAGCAGTGAAAGGACTATCACCTACGAGCAGTACTTC. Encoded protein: CASSERTITYEQYF.

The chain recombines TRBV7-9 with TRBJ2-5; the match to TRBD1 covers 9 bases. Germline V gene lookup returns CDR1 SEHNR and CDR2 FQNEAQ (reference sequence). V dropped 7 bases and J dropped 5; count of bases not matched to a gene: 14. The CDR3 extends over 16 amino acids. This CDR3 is CASTTGGGSFRETQYF. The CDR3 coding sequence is TGTGCCAGCACTACAGGGGGCGGGTCCTTTAGGGAGACCCAGTACTTC.

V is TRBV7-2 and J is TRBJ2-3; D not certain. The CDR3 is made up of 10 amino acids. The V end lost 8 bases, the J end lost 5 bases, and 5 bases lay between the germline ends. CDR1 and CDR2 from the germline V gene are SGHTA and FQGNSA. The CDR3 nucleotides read TGTGCCAGCGAGCTAGATACGCAGTATTTT. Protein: CASELDTQYF.

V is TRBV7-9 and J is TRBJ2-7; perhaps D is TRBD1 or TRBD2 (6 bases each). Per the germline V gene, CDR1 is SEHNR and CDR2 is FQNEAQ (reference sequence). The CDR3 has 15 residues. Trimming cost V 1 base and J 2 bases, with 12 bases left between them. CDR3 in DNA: TGTGCCAGCAGCTTAGTGGGGGGCAAAACCTACGAGCAGTACTTC. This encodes CASSLVGGKTYEQYF.

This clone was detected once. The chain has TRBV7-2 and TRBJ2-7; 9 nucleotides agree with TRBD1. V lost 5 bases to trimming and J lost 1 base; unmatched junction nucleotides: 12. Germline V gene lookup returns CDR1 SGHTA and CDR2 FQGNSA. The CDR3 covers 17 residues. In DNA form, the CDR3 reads TGTGCCAGCAGCCCGAGATCCGGACAGGGGTTTTCCTACGAGCAGTACTTC. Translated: CASSPRSGQGFSYEQYF.

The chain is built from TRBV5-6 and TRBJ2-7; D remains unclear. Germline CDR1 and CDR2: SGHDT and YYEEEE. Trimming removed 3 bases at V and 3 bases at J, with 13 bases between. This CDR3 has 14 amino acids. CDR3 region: CASSSFGAFYEQYF. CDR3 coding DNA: TGTGCCAGCAGCTCTTTCGGAGCCTTCTACGAGCAGTACTTC. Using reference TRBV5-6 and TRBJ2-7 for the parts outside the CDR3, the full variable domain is DAGVTQSPTHLIKTRGQQVTLRCSPKSGHDTVSWYQQALGQGPQFIFQYYEEEERQRGNFPDRFSGHQFPNYSSELNVNALLLGDSALYLCASSSFGAFYEQYFGPGTRLTVT.

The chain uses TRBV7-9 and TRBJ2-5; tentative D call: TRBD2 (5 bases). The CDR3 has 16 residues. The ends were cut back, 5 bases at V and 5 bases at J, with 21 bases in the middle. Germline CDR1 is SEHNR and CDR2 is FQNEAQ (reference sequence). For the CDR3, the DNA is TGTGCCAGCAGCCCCAACCCCGGGATCCCTGGGGAGACCCAGTACTTC. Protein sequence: CASSPNPGIPGETQYF.

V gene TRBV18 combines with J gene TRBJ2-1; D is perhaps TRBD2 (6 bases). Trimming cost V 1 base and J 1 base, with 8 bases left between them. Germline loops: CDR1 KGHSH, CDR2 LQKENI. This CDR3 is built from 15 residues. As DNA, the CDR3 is TGTGCCAGCTCACCACAGGGGACTTCCTACAATGAGCAGTTCTTC. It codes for CASSPQGTSYNEQFF.

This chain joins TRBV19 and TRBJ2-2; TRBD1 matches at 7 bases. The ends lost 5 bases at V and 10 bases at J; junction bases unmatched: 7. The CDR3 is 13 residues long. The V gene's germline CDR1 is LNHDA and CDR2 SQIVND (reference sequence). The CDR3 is CASSSWTGQELFF. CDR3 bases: TGTGCCAGTAGTTCTTGGACAGGACAGGAGCTGTTTTTT.

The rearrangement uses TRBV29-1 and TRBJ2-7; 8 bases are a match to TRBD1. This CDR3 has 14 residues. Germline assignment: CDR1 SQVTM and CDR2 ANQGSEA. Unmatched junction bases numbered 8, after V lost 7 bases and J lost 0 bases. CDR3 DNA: TGCAGCGGAAGACAGGGGTACGGCTCCTACGAGCAGTACTTC. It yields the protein CSGRQGYGSYEQYF.